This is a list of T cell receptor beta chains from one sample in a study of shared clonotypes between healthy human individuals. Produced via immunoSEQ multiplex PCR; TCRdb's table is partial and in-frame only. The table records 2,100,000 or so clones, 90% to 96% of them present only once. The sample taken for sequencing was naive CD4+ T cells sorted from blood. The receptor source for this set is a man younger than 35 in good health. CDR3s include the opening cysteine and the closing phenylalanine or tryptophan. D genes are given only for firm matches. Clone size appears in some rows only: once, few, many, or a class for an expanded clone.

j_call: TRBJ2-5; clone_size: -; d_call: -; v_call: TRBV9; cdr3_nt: TGTGCCAGCAGCGTTGGGGGCCAAGAGACCCAGTACTTC; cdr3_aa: CASSVGGQETQYF
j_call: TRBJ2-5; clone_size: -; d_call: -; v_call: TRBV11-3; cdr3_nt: TGTGCCAGCAGTCCAGGGGTTCAAAGGGAAGAGACCCAGTACTTC; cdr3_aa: CASSPGVQREETQYF
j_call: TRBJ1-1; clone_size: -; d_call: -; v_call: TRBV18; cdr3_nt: TGTGCCAGCTCACCACCAAACATACCTGAAGCTTTCTTT; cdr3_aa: CASSPPNIPEAFF
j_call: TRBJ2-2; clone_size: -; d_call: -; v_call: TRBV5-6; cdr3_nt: TGTGAAGGTGGCCGGTTGACCGGGGAGCTGTTTTTT; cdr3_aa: CEGGRLTGELFF
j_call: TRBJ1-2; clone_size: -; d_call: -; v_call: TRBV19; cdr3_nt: TGTGCCAGTAGGCGGGGGGCAAACTATGGCTACACCTTC; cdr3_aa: CASRRGANYGYTF
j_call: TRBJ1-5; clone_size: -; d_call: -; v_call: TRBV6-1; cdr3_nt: TGTCCCCCTAACCGGGGGTTGGGTGGCAATCAGCCCCAGCATTTT; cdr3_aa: CPPNRGLGGNQPQHF
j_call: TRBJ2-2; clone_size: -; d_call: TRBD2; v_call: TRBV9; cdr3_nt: TGTGCCAGCAGCCAACTAGCGGTGAACACCGGGGAGCTGTTTTTT; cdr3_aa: CASSQLAVNTGELFF
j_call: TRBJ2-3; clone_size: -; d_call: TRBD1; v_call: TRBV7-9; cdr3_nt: TGTGCCAGCAGCTTTAGTACAGGGGGGACAGATACGCAGTATTTT; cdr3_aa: CASSFSTGGTDTQYF
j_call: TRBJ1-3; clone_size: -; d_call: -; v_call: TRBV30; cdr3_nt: TGTGCCTGGACCAGGGACACTGGAAACACCATATATTTT; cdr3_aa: CAWTRDTGNTIYF
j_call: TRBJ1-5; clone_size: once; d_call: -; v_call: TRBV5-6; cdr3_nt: TGTGCCAGCAGCCCCGCCGGGGGCCACAATCAGCCCCAGCATTTT; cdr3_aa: CASSPAGGHNQPQHF
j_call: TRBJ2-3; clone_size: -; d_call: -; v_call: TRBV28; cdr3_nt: TGTGCCAGCCAATCCCCGGGGACCCGTTTTCTAGATACGCAGTATTTT; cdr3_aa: CASQSPGTRFLDTQYF
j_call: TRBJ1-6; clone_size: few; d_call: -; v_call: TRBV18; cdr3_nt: TGTGCCAGCTCACCAGGCTCCGAATCACCCCTCCACTTT; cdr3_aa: CASSPGSESPLHF
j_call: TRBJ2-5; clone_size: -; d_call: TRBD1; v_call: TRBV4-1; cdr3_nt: TGCGCCAGCAGCCGGCTGGAACAGGGGCTGGAGACCCAGTACTTC; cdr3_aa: CASSRLEQGLETQYF
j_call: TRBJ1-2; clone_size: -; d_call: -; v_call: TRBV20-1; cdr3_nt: TGCAGTGCTGTGGCGCTGGGAGGCTACACCTTC; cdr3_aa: CSAVALGGYTF
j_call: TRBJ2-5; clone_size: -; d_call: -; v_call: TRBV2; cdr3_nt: TGTGCCAGCAGCGGTACCAGGAACCTGTACTTC; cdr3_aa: CASSGTRNLYF
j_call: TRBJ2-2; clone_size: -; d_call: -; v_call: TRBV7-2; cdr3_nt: TGTGCCAGCACAGGTGGGCAGTCTTTCGGCGGGGAGCTGTTTTTT; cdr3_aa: CASTGGQSFGGELFF
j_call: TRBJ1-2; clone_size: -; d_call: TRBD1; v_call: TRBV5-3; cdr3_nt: TGTGCCAGAAGCCCAAGGACAGGGGGCCACCCTAACTATGGCTACACCTTC; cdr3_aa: CARSPRTGGHPNYGYTF
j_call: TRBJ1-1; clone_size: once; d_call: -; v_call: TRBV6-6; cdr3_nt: TGTGCCAGCGCGCCCCCAGGCATGAACACTGAAGCTTTCTTT; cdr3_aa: CASAPPGMNTEAFF
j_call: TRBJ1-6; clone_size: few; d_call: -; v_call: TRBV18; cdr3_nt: TGTGCCAGCTCACCACGCCAGACCTTGGATTCACCCCTCCACTTT; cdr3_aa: CASSPRQTLDSPLHF
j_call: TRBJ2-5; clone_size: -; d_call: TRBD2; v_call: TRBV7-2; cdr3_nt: TGTGCCAGCAGCACTAGCGGGGAATCGGCCCAGTACTTC; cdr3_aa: CASSTSGESAQYF
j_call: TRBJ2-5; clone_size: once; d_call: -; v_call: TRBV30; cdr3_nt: TGTGCCTGGAGCCCAGTAATAGGAGAGACCCAGTACTTC; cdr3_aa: CAWSPVIGETQYF
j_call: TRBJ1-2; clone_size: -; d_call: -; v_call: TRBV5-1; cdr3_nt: TGCGCCAGCAGCGAGGACAGTTTCTATGGCTACACCTTC; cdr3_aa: CASSEDSFYGYTF
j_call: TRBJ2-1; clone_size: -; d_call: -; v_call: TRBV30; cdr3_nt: TGTGCCTGTGGTCCCCGATGGGGTTGGGAGCAGTTCTTC; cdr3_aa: CACGPRWGWEQFF
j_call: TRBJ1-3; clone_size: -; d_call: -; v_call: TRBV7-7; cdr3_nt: TGTGCTAGCAGCTTAAATCCCCCAGGACCCTCTGGAAACACCATATATTTT; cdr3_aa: CASSLNPPGPSGNTIYF
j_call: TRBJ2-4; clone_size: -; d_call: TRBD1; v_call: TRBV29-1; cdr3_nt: TGCAGCGTTGAAGGTTTGTTGGGACAGGGGGCCAAAAACATTCAGTACTTC; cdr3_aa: CSVEGLLGQGAKNIQYF
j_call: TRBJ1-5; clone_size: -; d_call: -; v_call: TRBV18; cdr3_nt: TGTGCCAGCTCCAAGGACCCTTCCCAGCCCCAGCATTTT; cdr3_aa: CASSKDPSQPQHF
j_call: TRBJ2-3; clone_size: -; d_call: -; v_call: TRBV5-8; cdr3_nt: TGTGCCAGCAGGAGAACAGATACGCAGTATTTT; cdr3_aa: CASRRTDTQYF
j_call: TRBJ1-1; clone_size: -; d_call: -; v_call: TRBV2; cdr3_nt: TGTGCCAGTCAAAGGGCGCGCATCGGTGAAGCTTTCTTT; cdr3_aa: CASQRARIGEAFF
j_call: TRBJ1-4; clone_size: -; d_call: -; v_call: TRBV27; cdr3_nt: TGTGCCAGCAGTTTAGGGGCAGGGATTAATGAAAAACTGTTTTTT; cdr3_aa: CASSLGAGINEKLFF
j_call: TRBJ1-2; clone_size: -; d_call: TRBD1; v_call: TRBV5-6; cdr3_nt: TGTGCCAGCAGCTTATTCCAGGGGGAAGAAGGCTACACCTTC; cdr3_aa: CASSLFQGEEGYTF
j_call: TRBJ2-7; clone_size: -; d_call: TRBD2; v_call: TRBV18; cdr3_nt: TGTGCCAGCTCACCCAAAGCTAGCGGGAGCTACGAGCAGTACTTC; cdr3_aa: CASSPKASGSYEQYF
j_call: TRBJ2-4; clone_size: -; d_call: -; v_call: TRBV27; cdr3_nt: TGTGCCAGCATGGGTCTAGCCAAAAACATTCAGTACTTC; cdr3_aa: CASMGLAKNIQYF
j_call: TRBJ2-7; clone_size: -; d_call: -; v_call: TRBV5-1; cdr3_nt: TGCGCCAGCAGCCCCGAACAGGGGAGGCCCTACGAGCAGTACTTC; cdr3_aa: CASSPEQGRPYEQYF
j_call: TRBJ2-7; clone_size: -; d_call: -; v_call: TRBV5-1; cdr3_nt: TGCGCCAGCAGAAGGGCAGGGACCTACGAGCAGTACTTC; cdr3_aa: CASRRAGTYEQYF
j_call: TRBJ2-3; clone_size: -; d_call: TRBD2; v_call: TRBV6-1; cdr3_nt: TGTGCCGGTACTAGCGGATTCACAGATACGCAGTATTTT; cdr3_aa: CAGTSGFTDTQYF
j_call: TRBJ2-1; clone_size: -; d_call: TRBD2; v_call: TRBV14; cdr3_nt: TGTGCCAGCAGCCAAGGAAGGGGCGGGAGTAAGGTTTACAATGAGCAGTTCTTC; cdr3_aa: CASSQGRGGSKVYNEQFF
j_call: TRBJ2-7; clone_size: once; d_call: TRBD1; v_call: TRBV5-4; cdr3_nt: TGTGCCAGCAGCTTCGACAGGGGGCCTTCCTACGAGCAGTACTTC; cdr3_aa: CASSFDRGPSYEQYF
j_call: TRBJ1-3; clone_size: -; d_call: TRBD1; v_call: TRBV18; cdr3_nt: TGTGCCACAACCTCAGGGGGCTCTGGAAACACCATATATTTT; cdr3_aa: CATTSGGSGNTIYF
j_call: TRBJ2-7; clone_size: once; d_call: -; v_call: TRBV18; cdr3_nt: TGTGCCAGCTCACCAACTAACACCAACTCCTACGAGCAGTACTTC; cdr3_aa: CASSPTNTNSYEQYF
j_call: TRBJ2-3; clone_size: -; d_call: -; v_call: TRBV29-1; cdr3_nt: TGCAGCGCCTCTGGGGGCCATGGGACAGATACGCAGTATTTT; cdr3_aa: CSASGGHGTDTQYF
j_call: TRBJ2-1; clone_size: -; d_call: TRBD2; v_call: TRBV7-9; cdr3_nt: TGTGCCAGCAGCTCCCCGGGACTAGCGGGGTTTAATGAGCAGTTCTTC; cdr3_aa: CASSSPGLAGFNEQFF
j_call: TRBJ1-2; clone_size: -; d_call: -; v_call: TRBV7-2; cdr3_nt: TGTGCCAGCAGCTTACCGCTTGGACGGAAAGACTATGGCTACACCTTC; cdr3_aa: CASSLPLGRKDYGYTF
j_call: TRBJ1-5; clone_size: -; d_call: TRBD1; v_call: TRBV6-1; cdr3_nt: TGTGCCAGCAGTGGCCGGGACAGGTTAATGGTTAGCAGCAATCAGCCCCAGCATTTT; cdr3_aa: CASSGRDRLMVSSNQPQHF
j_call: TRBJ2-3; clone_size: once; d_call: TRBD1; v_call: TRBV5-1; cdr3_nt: TGCGCCAGCAGCTCGACAGGGTATGCAGATACGCAGTATTTT; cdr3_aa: CASSSTGYADTQYF
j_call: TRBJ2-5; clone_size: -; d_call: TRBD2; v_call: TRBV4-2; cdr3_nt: TGTGCCAGCAGCCAAGATGCTAGCGGGGGCCCCGGAGAGACCCAGTACTTC; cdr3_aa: CASSQDASGGPGETQYF